This T cell receptor beta chain was recorded in a study of cytomegalovirus exposure and HLA in healthy donors. The overall study: The roughly 120 validation repertoires, a later analysis reported, used the same platform as the roughly 650 repertoires from the first cohort.

The germline V gene encodes CDR1 LNHDA and CDR2 SQIVND (reference sequence). Trimming at V came to 6 bases and at J to 2 bases, leaving 7 bases not matched to a gene. There are 15 residues in the CDR3. Whole-study findings and limits: Many donors carried some public TCRs, although rarity characterized most TCR sequences. Cytomegalovirus-associated TCR beta chains were listed, numbering approximately 150.

With regard to this clone: What it recognizes is unknown.

The assay was immunoSEQ multiplex PCR, and TCRdb's table has in-frame clones only and misses some. The sample includes some 200,000 clones, 80% to 95% of them seen just once. V is TRBV19 and J is TRBJ1-5; 7 bases are shared with TRBD1. The sequenced sample was PBMCs. The TCR originated in a woman between 18 and 29 years old in good health and CMV-seronegative. This CDR3 reads CASRRQGVGNQPQHF. CDR3 nucleotide sequence: TGTGCCAGTAGGAGACAGGGCGTGGGCAATCAGCCCCAGCATTTT.